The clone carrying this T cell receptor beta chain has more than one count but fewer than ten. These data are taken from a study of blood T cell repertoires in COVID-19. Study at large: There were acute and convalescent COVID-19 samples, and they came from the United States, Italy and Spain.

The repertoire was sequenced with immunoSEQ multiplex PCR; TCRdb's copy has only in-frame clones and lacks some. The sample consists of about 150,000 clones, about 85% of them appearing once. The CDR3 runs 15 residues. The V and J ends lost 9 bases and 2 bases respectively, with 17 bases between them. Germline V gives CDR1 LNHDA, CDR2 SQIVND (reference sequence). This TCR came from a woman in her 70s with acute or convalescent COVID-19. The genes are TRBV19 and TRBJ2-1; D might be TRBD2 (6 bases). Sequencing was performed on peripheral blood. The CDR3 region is CASQAGLSAYNEQFF. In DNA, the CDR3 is TGTGCCAGCCAGGCGGGGCTGTCGGCCTACAATGAGCAGTTCTTC.